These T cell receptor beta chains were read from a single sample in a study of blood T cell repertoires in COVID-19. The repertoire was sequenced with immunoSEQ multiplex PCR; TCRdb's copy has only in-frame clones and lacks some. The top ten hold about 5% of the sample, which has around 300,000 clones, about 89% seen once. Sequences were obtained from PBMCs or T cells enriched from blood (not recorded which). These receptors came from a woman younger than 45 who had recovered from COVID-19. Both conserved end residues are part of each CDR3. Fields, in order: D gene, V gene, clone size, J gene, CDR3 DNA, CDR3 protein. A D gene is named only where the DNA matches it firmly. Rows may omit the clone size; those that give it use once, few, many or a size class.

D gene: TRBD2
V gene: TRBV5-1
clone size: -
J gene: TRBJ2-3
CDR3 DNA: TGCGCCAGCAGCTCCCTTCCGAGCGGGGGCACAGATACGCAGTATTTT
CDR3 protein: CASSSLPSGGTDTQYF

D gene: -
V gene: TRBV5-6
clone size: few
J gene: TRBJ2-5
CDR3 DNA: TGTGCCAGCAGCTCGGCGGGGTTTGAGACCCAGTACTTC
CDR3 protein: CASSSAGFETQYF

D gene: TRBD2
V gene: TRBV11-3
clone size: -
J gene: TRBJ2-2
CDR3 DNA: TGTGCCAGCAGCCTCAGGACTAGCGGGCCCGGGGAGCTGTTTTTT
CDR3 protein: CASSLRTSGPGELFF

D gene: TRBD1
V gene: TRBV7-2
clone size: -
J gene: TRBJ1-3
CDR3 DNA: TGTGCCAGCAGCCGGACAGGGCCTGGAAACACCATATATTTT
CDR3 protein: CASSRTGPGNTIYF

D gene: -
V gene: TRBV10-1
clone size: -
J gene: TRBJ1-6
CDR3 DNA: TGCGCCAGCAGTGCTACTAAGCTACGCCGCCCCGGTACCTCTTATAATTCACCCCTCCACTTT
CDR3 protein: CASSATKLRRPGTSYNSPLHF

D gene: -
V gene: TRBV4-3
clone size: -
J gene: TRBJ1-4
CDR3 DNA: TGCGCCAGCAGCCAAGTGGGAGGAGGGTTTAATGAAAAACTGTTTTTT
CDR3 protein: CASSQVGGGFNEKLFF

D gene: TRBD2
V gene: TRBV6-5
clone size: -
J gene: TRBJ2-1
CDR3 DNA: TGTGCCAGCAGTTACTATAGCGGGCGAGAGCAGTTCTTC
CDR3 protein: CASSYYSGREQFF

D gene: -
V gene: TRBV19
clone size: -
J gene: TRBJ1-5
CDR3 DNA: TGTGCCAGTAAAACATACAATCAGCCCCAGCATTTT
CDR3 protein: CASKTYNQPQHF

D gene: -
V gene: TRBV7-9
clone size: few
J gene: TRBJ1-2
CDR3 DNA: TGTGCCCCGGGGAGTGTTCCTCCTAACTATGGCTACACCTTC
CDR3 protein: CAPGSVPPNYGYTF

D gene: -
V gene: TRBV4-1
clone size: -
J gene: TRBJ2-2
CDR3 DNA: TGCGCCAGCAGCCAAGAAGGGTATAGGGCAGGGGCCCCGAACACCGGGGAGCTGTTTTTT
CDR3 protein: CASSQEGYRAGAPNTGELFF

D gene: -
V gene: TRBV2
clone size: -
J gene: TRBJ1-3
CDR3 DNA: TGTGCCAGCAGTCCTATACAGGGTCTCCGGGACACCATATATTTT
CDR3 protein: CASSPIQGLRDTIYF

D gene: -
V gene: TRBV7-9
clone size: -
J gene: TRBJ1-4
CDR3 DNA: TGTGCCAGCAGCTTGAGGTTCGGCCAGGGCGGTGAAAAACTGTTTTTT
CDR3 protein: CASSLRFGQGGEKLFF

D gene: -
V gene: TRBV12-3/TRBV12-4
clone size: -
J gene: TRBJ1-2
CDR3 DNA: TGTGCCAGCAGTCCCCGACTTCTTGGCTACACCTTC
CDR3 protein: CASSPRLLGYTF

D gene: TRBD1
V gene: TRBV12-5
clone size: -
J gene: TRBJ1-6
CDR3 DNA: TGTGCTAGTGGTTTGGGGATTGGGACAGGGAATTCACCCCTCCACTTT
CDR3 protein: CASGLGIGTGNSPLHF

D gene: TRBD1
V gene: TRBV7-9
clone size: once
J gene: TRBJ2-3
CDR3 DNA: TGTGCCAGCCGGTGGGCAGGGGGTGAGGGTACAGATACGCAGTATTTT
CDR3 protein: CASRWAGGEGTDTQYF

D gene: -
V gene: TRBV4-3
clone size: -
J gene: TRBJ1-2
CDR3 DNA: TGCGCCAGCAGCCGCCTAACGGGGACTCTCAACTATGGCTACACCTTC
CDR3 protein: CASSRLTGTLNYGYTF

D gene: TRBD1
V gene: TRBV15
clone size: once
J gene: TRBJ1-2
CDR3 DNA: TGTGCCACCAGCAGAGATAAGACAGGGTCCTATGGCTACACCTTC
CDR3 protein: CATSRDKTGSYGYTF

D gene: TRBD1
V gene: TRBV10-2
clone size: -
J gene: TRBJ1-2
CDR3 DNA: TGCGCCAGCAGTGAGGCGCTAACAGGGGCCCCTGGCTACACCTTC
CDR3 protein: CASSEALTGAPGYTF

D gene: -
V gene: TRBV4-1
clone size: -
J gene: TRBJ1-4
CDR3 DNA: TGCGCCAGCAGCCAAGATTTCGGGAGATGGAATGAAAAACTGTTTTTT
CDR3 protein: CASSQDFGRWNEKLFF

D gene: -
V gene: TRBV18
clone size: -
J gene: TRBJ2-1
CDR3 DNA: TGTGCCAGCTCCCCACCTGCAGGGGCGTCCTACAATGAGCAGTTCTTC
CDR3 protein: CASSPPAGASYNEQFF

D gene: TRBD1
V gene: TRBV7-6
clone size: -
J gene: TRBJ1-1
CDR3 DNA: TGTGCCAGCAGCCCGACAGGGTTCGACACTGAAGCTTTCTTT
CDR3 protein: CASSPTGFDTEAFF

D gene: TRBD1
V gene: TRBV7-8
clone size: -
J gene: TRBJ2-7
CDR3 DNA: TGTGCCAGCAGCTTGCTCCTTATTGACAGGGTAGTCTCCTACGAGCAGTACTTC
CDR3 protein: CASSLLLIDRVVSYEQYF

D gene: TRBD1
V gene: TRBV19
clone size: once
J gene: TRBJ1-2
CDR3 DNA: TGTGCCAGTAGTTCCACCTCCGGGACAGGCAAAGGCTACACCTTC
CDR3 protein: CASSSTSGTGKGYTF

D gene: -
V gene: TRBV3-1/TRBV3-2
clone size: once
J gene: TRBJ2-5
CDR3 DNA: TGTGCCAGCAGCCAACCCGGGCTAGGGGAAGAGACCCAGTACTTC
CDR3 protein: CASSQPGLGEETQYF

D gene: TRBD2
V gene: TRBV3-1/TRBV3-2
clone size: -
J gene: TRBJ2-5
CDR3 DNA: TGTGCCAGCAGCCAAGAACTAGCGGGGGGGCCACTGTTCGAGACCCAGTACTTC
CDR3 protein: CASSQELAGGPLFETQYF

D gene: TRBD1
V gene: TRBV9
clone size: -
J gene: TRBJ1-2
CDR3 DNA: TGTGCCAGCAGCGCCCGTACTGGACAGGGTTTGTCGGGTATCGACTACACCTTC
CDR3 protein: CASSARTGQGLSGIDYTF

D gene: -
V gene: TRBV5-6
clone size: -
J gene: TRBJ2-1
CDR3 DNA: TGTGCCAGCAGCTGGGGACTGACGAGCTCCTACAATGAGCAGTTCTTC
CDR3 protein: CASSWGLTSSYNEQFF

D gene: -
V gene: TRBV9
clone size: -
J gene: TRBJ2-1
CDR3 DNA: TGTGCCAGCAGCGTAGATGGCAGGGGCGATGAGCAGTTCTTC
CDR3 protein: CASSVDGRGDEQFF

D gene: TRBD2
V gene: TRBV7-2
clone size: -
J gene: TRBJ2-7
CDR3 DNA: TGTGCCAGCAGCTTAGCGCGCGGGGGGGCGTACGAGCAGTACTTC
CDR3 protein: CASSLARGGAYEQYF

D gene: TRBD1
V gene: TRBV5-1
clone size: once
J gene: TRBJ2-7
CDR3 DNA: TGCGCCAGCAGCTCCCAACAGGGGAGTGCCTACGAGCAGTACTTC
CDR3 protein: CASSSQQGSAYEQYF

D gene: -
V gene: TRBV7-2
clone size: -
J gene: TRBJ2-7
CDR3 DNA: TGTGCCAGCAGCTTAGTACGGGGCTCCTACGAGCAGTACTTC
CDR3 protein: CASSLVRGSYEQYF

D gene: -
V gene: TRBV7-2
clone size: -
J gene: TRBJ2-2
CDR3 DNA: TGTGCCAGCAGCATACTAGAGACCGGGGAGCTGTTTTTT
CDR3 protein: CASSILETGELFF

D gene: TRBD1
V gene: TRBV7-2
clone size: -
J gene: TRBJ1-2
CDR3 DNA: TGTGCCAGCAACGAGCGGACAGGGGGCGGCTACACCTTC
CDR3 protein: CASNERTGGGYTF

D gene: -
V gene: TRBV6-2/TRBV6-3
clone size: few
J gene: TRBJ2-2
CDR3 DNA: TGTGCCAGCAGTTACCGAGTCGGGGAGCTGTTTTTT
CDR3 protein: CASSYRVGELFF

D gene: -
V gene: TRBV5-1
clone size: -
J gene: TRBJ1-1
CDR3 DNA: TGCGCCAGCAGCTCCCTCCTTCGGGACAAGAACACTGAAGCTTTCTTT
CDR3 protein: CASSSLLRDKNTEAFF

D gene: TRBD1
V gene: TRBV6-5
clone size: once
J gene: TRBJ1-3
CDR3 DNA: TGTGCCAGCAGTTGGAGGGGACAGGGCGCAAACACCATATATTTT
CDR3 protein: CASSWRGQGANTIYF

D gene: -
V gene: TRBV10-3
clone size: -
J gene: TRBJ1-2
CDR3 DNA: TGTGCCATCAGTGAGAACAGGGAGCACTATGGCTACACCTTC
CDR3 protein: CAISENREHYGYTF

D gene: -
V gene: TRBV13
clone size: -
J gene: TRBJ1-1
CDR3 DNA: TGTGCCAGCAGCACCCGACAGCTTGAAGCTTTCTTT
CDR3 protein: CASSTRQLEAFF

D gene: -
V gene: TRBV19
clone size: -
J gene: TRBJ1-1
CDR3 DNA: TGTGCCAGTAGTTGGGCAGGGGCCACTGAAGCTTTCTTT
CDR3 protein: CASSWAGATEAFF

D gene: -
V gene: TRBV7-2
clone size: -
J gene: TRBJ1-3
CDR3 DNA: TGTGCCAGCAGCTCGTCCTCTGGAAACACCATATATTTT
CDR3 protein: CASSSSSGNTIYF

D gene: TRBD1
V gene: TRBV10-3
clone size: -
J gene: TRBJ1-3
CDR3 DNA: TGTGCCATCATTGACAGGGGTGGAAACACCATATATTTT
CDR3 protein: CAIIDRGGNTIYF

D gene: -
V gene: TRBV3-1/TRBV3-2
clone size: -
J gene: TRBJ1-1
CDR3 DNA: TGTGCCAGCAGCCAAGTTGGGGGGGGCACTGAAGCTTTCTTT
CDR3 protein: CASSQVGGGTEAFF

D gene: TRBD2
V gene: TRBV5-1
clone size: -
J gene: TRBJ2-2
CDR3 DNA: TGCGCCAGCAGCTTGGTAGCGGGGCACACCGGGGAGCTGTTTTTT
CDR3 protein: CASSLVAGHTGELFF

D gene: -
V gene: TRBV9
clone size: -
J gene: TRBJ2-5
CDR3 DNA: TGTGCCAGCTCCTACTCGGGGGGCGAAGAGACCCAGTACTTC
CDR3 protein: CASSYSGGEETQYF

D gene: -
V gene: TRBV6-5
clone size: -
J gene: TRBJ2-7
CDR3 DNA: TGTGCCAGCAGCCCCGTCCAGGGTTTTGAGCAGTACTTC
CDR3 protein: CASSPVQGFEQYF

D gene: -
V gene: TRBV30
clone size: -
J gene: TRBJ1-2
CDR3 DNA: TGTGCCTGGAGTACCTTTTCGGGGGAAGGCTACACCTTC
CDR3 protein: CAWSTFSGEGYTF